Given below is one T cell receptor (beta chain) in context. Its antigen is unknown. In the PCR, 60 Vbeta and 13 Jbeta primers were used. The method was immunoSEQ multiplex PCR; TCRdb's version includes in-frame clones alone and lacks a portion of them. The sample gives about 120,000 clones, about 80% of which show up once; roughly 2.6% is in the top ten. Looked up from germline, CDR1 is SGHVS and CDR2 is FQNEAQ. Trimming took 5 bases from V and 4 from J; bases not matched to a gene: 8. The CDR3 sequence is 16 residues long. This entry is derived from a study of cytomegalovirus exposure and HLA in healthy donors. Study results and limitations: DRB1 had the most TCR associations and HLA-C the fewest, a later analysis found, with rates varying by HLA locus. A reported reduction in N-insertions relative to the roughly 640-donor mean was seen in an Asian-associated ancestry cluster in a later analysis. Serostatus for CMV was the only available immune exposure information.

The receptor was derived from a female donor in good health and CMV-seronegative. Sequenced input: PBMCs. This chain connects TRBV7-8 to TRBJ2-1, with 10 nucleotides matching TRBD2. The CDR3 region is CASSAGLAGAYNEQFF. The CDR3 coding sequence is TGTGCCAGCAGCGCAGGTCTAGCGGGGGCTTACAATGAGCAGTTCTTC.